This T cell receptor (beta chain) was documented in a study of blood T cell repertoires in COVID-19. The CDR3 has 18 amino acids. The V gene's germline CDR1 is MNHEY and CDR2 SMNVEV (reference sequence). V trimming: 5 bases; J trimming: 2 bases; junction bases outside the gene matches: 10. Only in-frame clones appear in the TCRdb table, and some are missing; sequencing was by immunoSEQ multiplex PCR. Of roughly 250,000 clones in the sample, 86% are singletons; the top ten hold approximately 2.1%. Sample: PBMCs or T cells enriched from blood (not recorded which). V is TRBV27 and J is TRBJ2-7, with TRBD2 identical over 15 bases. This TCR was sampled from a woman aged 45 to 65 who had recovered from COVID-19. CDR3 loop: CASSAGTSGGTLTYEQYF. The CDR3 DNA reads TGTGCCAGCAGTGCCGGGACTAGCGGGGGGACATTGACCTACGAGCAGTACTTC.